These 27 T cell receptor beta chains were all obtained from the same sample, sequenced in a study of shared clonotypes between healthy human individuals. Generated by immunoSEQ multiplex PCR, the TCRdb table keeps only in-frame clones and is missing some. The data hold 950,000 to 1,100,000 clones, with approximately 80% observed a single time. The material sequenced was memory CD4+ T cells from PBMCs. Subset noted: CD45RA-negative fraction. The receptors were sampled from a man between 18 and 29 years old in good health. Some clones in this sample may be carry-over from other donors' samples.

There are many counts of this clone. CDR3 bases: TGCGCCAGCGCGTGGGCGTTGGACCTGAACACTGAAGCTTTCTTT. Its translation is CASAWALDLNTEAFF. The chain couples TRBV5-1 to TRBJ1-1; no firm D call. Germline CDR1 and CDR2: SGHRS and YFSETQ. This CDR3 has 15 residues. V was clipped by 7 bases and J by 0 bases, with 16 bases between them.

The gene calls are TRBV7-9 and TRBJ1-1; TRBD1 aligns across 12 bases. The CDR3 contains 16 residues. Germline trimming cut 2 bases from V and 5 bases from J; bases unmatched to any gene: 6. Germline CDR1 reads SEHNR; CDR2 reads FQNEAQ (reference sequence). CDR3 bases: TGTGCCAGCAGCTTACTTAGGGACAGGGGGCGAACTGAAGCTTTCTTT. As protein: CASSLLRDRGRTEAFF.

This sequence joins TRBV5-4 and TRBJ2-2; 7 positions agree with TRBD2. From germline, CDR1 is SGHNT and CDR2 YYREEE (reference sequence). V shed 4 bases and J 2 bases; nucleotides not matched to a gene: 5. The CDR3 runs to 15 residues. CDR3 sequence (DNA): TGTGCCAGCAGCCGGGGGGTAGCCAACACCGGGGAGCTGTTTTTT. Its protein product is CASSRGVANTGELFF.

The chain employs TRBV28 and TRBJ2-5, with 8 bases that match TRBD1. The CDR3 covers 15 residues. CDR1 is MDHEN and CDR2 is SYDVKM in the germline V gene. V gave up 7 bases and J gave up 5 bases; unmatched junction bases: 12. Here the CDR3 DNA reads TGTGCCAGCACTTTCTTTCGCCAGGGGGCCGAGACCCAGTACTTC. Amino acids: CASTFFRQGAETQYF.

This clone was observed many times. This chain links TRBV14 with TRBJ2-2; possibly TRBD1 for D (5 bases). This CDR3 has 12 amino acids. V shed 4 bases and J shed 7 bases, with 7 bases lying between them. The germline gives CDR1 SGHDN, CDR2 FVKESK. CDR3 region: CASSRQGGELFF. The CDR3 DNA is TGTGCCAGCAGCCGTCAGGGCGGGGAGCTGTTTTTT.

This CDR3 is CASSPWGGASTDTQYF. The CDR3 coding sequence is TGTGCCAGCAGCCCGTGGGGGGGAGCTAGCACAGATACGCAGTATTTT. The chain recombines TRBV7-3 with TRBJ2-3, with 7 bases lining up with TRBD2. V gave up 5 bases and J gave up 0 bases; unmatched junction bases: 8. CDR3 length equals 16 residues. Germline V CDR1 and CDR2: SGHTA, FQGTGA.

The chain is built from TRBV19 and TRBJ2-7; 7 bases match TRBD2. V shed 5 bases, J shed 1 base, and the junction held 11 bases outside the gene matches. CDR3 length equals 16 residues. CDR1 and CDR2 (germline): LNHDA, SQIVND (reference sequence). The CDR3 sequence is CASSSFEREGSYEQYF. CDR3 nucleotides: TGTGCCAGTAGTTCCTTCGAGCGGGAAGGGTCCTACGAGCAGTACTTC.

The chain carries TRBV7-8 and TRBJ2-3, with 7 nucleotides matching TRBD2. Trimming took 3 bases from V and 2 from J; bases not matched to a gene: 8. CDR1 is SGHVS and CDR2 is FQNEAQ in the germline V gene. The CDR3 spans 16 residues. The CDR3 nucleotides read TGTGCCAGCAGCTTCTGGCGGGGGAGCGCCACAGATACGCAGTATTTT. As protein: CASSFWRGSATDTQYF.

V usage is TRBV5-4 and J usage is TRBJ2-2; D unclear. Germline CDR1 and CDR2: SGHNT and YYREEE (reference sequence). The CDR3 covers 15 residues. The ends were cut back, 0 bases at V and 5 bases at J, with 11 bases in the middle. The CDR3 region is CASSLARTRTGELFF. The CDR3 DNA reads TGTGCCAGCAGCTTGGCGAGGACCCGGACCGGGGAGCTGTTTTTT.

The chain recombines TRBV11-3 with TRBJ2-3; 7 bases match TRBD2. CDR1 is SGHNT, CDR2 YENEEA, per germline. The CDR3 length is 14 residues. Trimming removed 3 bases from V and 4 bases from J; junction bases left unmatched: 4. The CDR3 is CASSLRTRSDTQYF. The CDR3 DNA follows: TGTGCCAGCAGCTTGAGGACTAGATCAGATACGCAGTATTTT.

The CDR3 DNA sequence: TGTGCCAGCAGCCCCGGCCTTAGCTCCTACGAGCAGTACTTC. It codes for CASSPGLSSYEQYF. V is TRBV7-9 and J is TRBJ2-7; D gene unclear. The CDR3 is 14 amino acids. The V gene's germline CDR1 is SEHNR and CDR2 FQNEAQ (reference sequence). V was trimmed by 5 bases and J by 0 bases, leaving 11 bases between them.

The V gene is TRBV5-4, the J gene TRBJ2-5, with TRBD1 as a possible D gene (6 bases). V dropped 4 bases and J dropped 4 bases, with 11 bases sitting between them. The germline CDR1 and CDR2 sequences are SGHNT and YYREEE (reference sequence). This CDR3 has 13 amino acids. CDR3 sequence: CASSLQGVETQYF. The CDR3 coding sequence is TGTGCCAGCAGCCTACAGGGAGTAGAGACCCAGTACTTC.

The chain uses TRBV27 and TRBJ2-7, with D possibly being TRBD1 (5 bases). V was pared by 1 base and J by 2 bases, with 9 bases between. CDR1 MNHEY and CDR2 SMNVEV come from the germline V gene (reference sequence). The CDR3 contains 14 residues. The CDR3 spells CASSLFGRAYEQYF. Written as DNA, the CDR3 is TGTGCCAGCAGTTTATTTGGCAGGGCCTACGAGCAGTACTTC.

Note on this clone: This sample also contains other DNA sequences that code for the same CDR3. The chain recombines TRBV6-6 with TRBJ2-7; TRBD1 might be the D (5 bases). Trimming removed 0 bases at V and 3 bases at J, with 9 bases between. Germline CDR1 MNHNY, CDR2 SVGAGI (reference sequence). The CDR3 is 14 amino acids. Written as DNA, the CDR3 is TGTGCCAGCAGTTACTCGCAGGGCAGCTACGAGCAGTACTTC. Protein product: CASSYSQGSYEQYF.

This clone was seen more than once but under ten times. The rearrangement links TRBV5-6 to TRBJ1-1; D might be TRBD1 (5 bases). Trimming removed 1 base from V and 4 bases from J, with 8 bases in between. Per germline, CDR1 SGHDT and CDR2 YYEEEE. The CDR3 is made up of 13 amino acids. Here the CDR3 reads CASSLFQGTEAFF. The DNA of the CDR3 is TGTGCCAGCAGCTTGTTCCAGGGCACTGAAGCTTTCTTT.

This chain links TRBV11-2 with TRBJ2-7; D ambiguous. Trimming took 0 bases from V and 5 from J, leaving 8 bases between them. Germline CDR1 reads SGHAT; CDR2 reads FQNNGV. The CDR3 sequence is 13 residues long. The CDR3 DNA reads as TGTGCCAGCAGCTTAGATAGGGCTAACGAGCAGTACTTC. Translation gives CASSLDRANEQYF.

V gene TRBV9 combines with J gene TRBJ1-2; D not certain. In germline, CDR1 is SGDLS, CDR2 YYNGEE. V was shortened by 0 bases and J by 4 bases, with 10 bases between the two germline ends. CDR3 length: 14 amino acids. The CDR3 DNA sequence: TGTGCCAGCAGCGTAGGAATGGAACTCTATGGCTACACCTTC. Its translation: CASSVGMELYGYTF.

The chain carries TRBV6-5 and TRBJ2-5, with TRBD1 as a possible D gene (5 bases). Trimming shortened V by 6 bases and J by 1 base, and 9 bases separated the two germline ends. This CDR3 has 13 amino acids. Germline CDR1 and CDR2: MNHEY and SVGAGI. This chain's CDR3 is CASRRTRQETQYF. The CDR3 region has the DNA TGTGCCAGCAGAAGGACACGCCAAGAGACCCAGTACTTC.

The chain couples TRBV5-1 to TRBJ2-3; 8 bases map to TRBD2. Germline lookup yields CDR1 SGHRS and CDR2 YFSETQ. This CDR3 region has 16 residues. Trimming removed 2 bases from V and 4 bases from J; junction bases left unmatched: 9. The CDR3 DNA is TGCGCCAGCAGCTTCAGTGGCGGGAGGTTTTCAGATACGCAGTATTTT. This codes for CASSFSGGRFSDTQYF. The full variable domain, completed using reference TRBV5-1 and TRBJ2-3, is KAGVTQTPRYLIKTRGQQVTLSCSPISGHRSVSWYQQTPGQGLQFLFEYFSETQRNKGNFPGRFSGRQFSNSRSEMNVSTLELGDSALYLCASSFSGGRFSDTQYFGPGTRLTVL.

Note on this clone: Other DNA sequences from this sample encode an identical CDR3 as well. This rearrangement joins TRBV20-1 to TRBJ2-7; 9 bases line up with TRBD1. This CDR3 spans 11 amino acids. Germline V lookup: CDR1 DFQATT, CDR2 SNEGSKA (reference sequence). The trim removed 6 bases at V and 4 bases at J, leaving 1 base unmatched. CDR3 amino acids: CSAGTGYEQYF. The CDR3 nucleotides are TGCAGTGCCGGGACAGGGTACGAGCAGTACTTC.

The chain uses TRBV28 and TRBJ1-5; D gene unclear. Germline values: CDR1 MDHEN, CDR2 SYDVKM. The V end was cut by 7 bases, the J end by 7 bases, with 11 bases between. CDR3 length: 12 residues. In DNA, the CDR3 is TGTGCCAGCACTTCGTCGTCCCAGCCCCAGCATTTT. Encoded protein: CASTSSSQPQHF.

The chain links TRBV10-2 to TRBJ1-1; D is unclear. V lost 6 bases to trimming and J lost 2 bases, with 7 bases between them. Germline V gene sequence: CDR1 WSHSY, CDR2 SAAADI. CDR3 size: 12 residues. CDR3 DNA sequence: TGCGCCAGCAGGGCAGTAAACACTGAAGCTTTCTTT. As protein: CASRAVNTEAFF.

The CDR3 nucleotides read TGTGCCAGCAGGTTCGGGCCTTCAGGCGGGAGCTACACCTTC. Its protein is CASRFGPSGGSYTF. The chain uses TRBV7-3 and TRBJ1-2; no firm D call. Trimming removed 6 bases at V and 9 bases at J, with 20 bases between. This CDR3 spans 14 amino acids. CDR1 is SGHTA, CDR2 FQGTGA, per germline.

This clone has only a few counts. The chain employs TRBV4-3 and TRBJ2-5; 10 positions match TRBD2. Germline lookup yields CDR1 LGHNA and CDR2 YSLEER. The trim removed 4 bases at V and 5 bases at J, leaving 10 bases unmatched. This CDR3 contains 16 residues. CDR3 nucleotides: TGCGCCAGCAGCCCTCGAGTAGCGGGAGGCGGGGAGACCCAGTACTTC. This translates into CASSPRVAGGGETQYF.

This clone was seen a single time. The chain joins TRBV6-5 to TRBJ1-2; TRBD1 agrees at 9 bases. From germline, CDR1 is MNHEY and CDR2 SVGAGI. The CDR3 is made up of 15 amino acids. The trim removed 0 bases at V and 8 bases at J, leaving 7 bases unmatched. CDR3 sequence: CASSYSAQGAGGYTF. The CDR3 DNA reads as TGTGCCAGCAGTTACTCCGCACAGGGGGCGGGAGGCTACACCTTC.

The chain uses TRBV10-3 and TRBJ2-7; maybe TRBD1 (6 bases). This CDR3 is 11 amino acids long. The germline V gene has CDR1 ENHRY and CDR2 SYGVKD. V was pared by 5 bases and J by 5 bases, with 7 bases between. CDR3 coding DNA: TGTGCCATCAGTAAGGGGGACGAGCAGTACTTC. Translation gives CAISKGDEQYF.

A few counts support this clone. V gene TRBV7-9 combines with J gene TRBJ2-7; D might be TRBD1 (6 bases). Trimming stripped 6 bases from V and 1 base from J, with 19 bases between. Germline CDR1 is SEHNR and CDR2 is FQNEAQ (reference sequence). This CDR3 spans 16 amino acids. Written as DNA, the CDR3 is TGTGCCAGCAGTCAATCACAGGGCCATCTATCCTACGAGCAGTACTTC. Amino acids: CASSQSQGHLSYEQYF.